What follows are 18 T cell receptor beta chains derived from one specimen sequenced in a study of blood T cell repertoires in COVID-19. Measured with immunoSEQ multiplex PCR; TCRdb has only the in-frame clones, and not every one. The table records a few hundred thousand clones, 82% of them present only once. Material for sequencing was peripheral blood. The receptor source for this set is a young woman with acute or convalescent COVID-19.

This clone was counted only a few times. This rearrangement joins TRBV7-8 to TRBJ1-5; TRBD1 agrees at 8 bases. This CDR3 comprises 17 residues. After removal of 6 bases from V and 5 bases from J, the junction contained 15 bases not matched to a gene. CDR1 and CDR2 from the germline V gene are SGHVS and FQNEAQ. The CDR3 loop reads CASSPSRGQGRHQPQHF. CDR3 sequence (DNA): TGTGCCAGCAGTCCCAGCCGCGGACAGGGACGTCATCAGCCCCAGCATTTT. Full variable domain (rest looked up from reference TRBV7-8 and TRBJ1-5): GAGVSQSPRYKVAKRGQDVALRCDPISGHVSLFWYQQALGQGPEFLTYFQNEAQLDKSGLPSDRFFAERPEGSVSTLKIQRTQQEDSAVYLCASSPSRGQGRHQPQHFGDGTRLSIL.

This chain joins TRBV9 and TRBJ2-5, with D maybe TRBD2 (7 bases). V lost 3 bases, J lost 1 base, and 19 bases lay in between. CDR3 size: 17 residues. Per the germline V gene, CDR1 is SGDLS and CDR2 is YYNGEE. CDR3 nucleotide sequence: TGTGCCAGCAGCGAGAGGGGGGGACCCCACTTCCAAGAGACCCAGTACTTC. Protein sequence: CASSERGGPHFQETQYF.

The chain recombines TRBV6-4 with TRBJ2-7; 11 nucleotides match TRBD1. V trimming: 6 bases; J trimming: 1 base; junction bases outside the gene matches: 2. The CDR3 is 14 residues long. Germline lookup yields CDR1 MRHNA and CDR2 SNTAGT. The DNA of the CDR3 is TGTGCCAGCAGGGGGACAGGGGGTTCCTACGAGCAGTACTTC. This translates into CASRGTGGSYEQYF.

This clone was found a few times. CDR3 in amino acids: CASSYHGQGAGEQYF. The CDR3 DNA reads as TGTGCCAGCAGTTACCACGGACAGGGGGCTGGTGAGCAGTACTTC. This chain uses TRBV6-5 with TRBJ2-7, with 11 bases lining up with TRBD1. This CDR3 comprises 15 residues. Looked up from germline, CDR1 is MNHEY and CDR2 is SVGAGI. The trim removed 2 bases at V and 7 bases at J, leaving 7 bases unmatched.

The chain carries TRBV2 and TRBJ1-5; TRBD1 is a possible D gene (6 bases). Germline loops: CDR1 SNHLY, CDR2 FYNNEI. The CDR3 has 15 residues. V lost 5 bases, J lost 4 bases, and 15 bases lay in between. The CDR3 sequence: CASSPTDRRNQPQHF. The CDR3 DNA sequence: TGTGCCAGCAGTCCCACGGACAGAAGGAATCAGCCCCAGCATTTT.

The V and J genes are TRBV5-1 and TRBJ2-5, with D maybe TRBD1 (5 bases). Germline-derived CDR1 and CDR2 are SGHRS and YFSETQ. Trimming shortened V by 4 bases and J by 6 bases, and 16 bases separated the two germline ends. The CDR3 contains 14 residues. The CDR3 protein is CASSPDSPLQTQYF. In nucleotides, the CDR3 is TGCGCCAGCAGCCCCGACAGTCCGTTGCAGACCCAGTACTTC. Together with reference TRBV5-1 and TRBJ2-5, the CDR3 gives the full variable domain: KAGVTQTPRYLIKTRGQQVTLSCSPISGHRSVSWYQQTPGQGLQFLFEYFSETQRNKGNFPGRFSGRQFSNSRSEMNVSTLELGDSALYLCASSPDSPLQTQYFGPGTRLLVL.

V and J are TRBV19 and TRBJ1-5; D not certain. Germline lookup yields CDR1 LNHDA and CDR2 SQIVND (reference sequence). Deletions cut 5 bases from V and 1 base from J, with 12 bases between. This CDR3 has 15 amino acids. This CDR3 reads CASSAGRVSNQPQHF. The CDR3 DNA is TGTGCCAGTAGTGCGGGGAGAGTGAGCAATCAGCCCCAGCATTTT.

This sequence joins TRBV6-5 and TRBJ2-2, with TRBD2 identical over 7 bases. J lost 4 bases, V lost 0 bases, and 2 bases had no gene match. The germline CDR1 and CDR2 sequences are MNHEY and SVGAGI. The CDR3 spans 15 residues. The CDR3, as DNA: TGTGCCAGCAGTTACTCGGGACTATTCACCGGGGAGCTGTTTTTT. It codes for CASSYSGLFTGELFF.

The sample holds a few counts of this clone. V gene TRBV30 combines with J gene TRBJ2-7; 7 bases are shared with TRBD1. This CDR3 contains 14 residues. With 4 bases clipped from V and 0 bases from J, the junction kept 6 bases outside the gene matches. From germline, CDR1 is GTSNPN and CDR2 SVGIG (reference sequence). Here the CDR3 DNA reads TGTGCCTGGACCGGGGACAGTAGCTCCTACGAGCAGTACTTC. Its protein product is CAWTGDSSSYEQYF.

The V gene is TRBV5-4, the J gene TRBJ2-7, with D hard to call. Germline-derived CDR1 and CDR2 are SGHNT and YYREEE (reference sequence). V was pared by 5 bases and J by 5 bases, with 23 bases between. The CDR3 is made up of 16 amino acids. The CDR3 nucleotides read TGTGCCAGCAGTCGGGTTGGAAGCGTTCCTGCGAACGAGCAGTACTTC. This encodes CASSRVGSVPANEQYF.

CDR3 nucleotide sequence: TGTGCCAGCAGCGTAGCGCCAGGGGGCGGCTATGGCTACACCTTC. It specifies CASSVAPGGGYGYTF. The chain joins TRBV9 to TRBJ1-2; 8 bases align to TRBD1. V lost 0 bases, J lost 4 bases, and 5 bases stayed unmatched. This CDR3 region has 15 residues. The germline V gene encodes CDR1 SGDLS and CDR2 YYNGEE.

This clone came up once. The CDR3 protein is CASSLGGRVHEQFF. CDR3 sequence (DNA): TGTGCCAGCAGTTTGGGCGGGAGGGTGCATGAGCAGTTCTTC. The V and J genes are TRBV2 and TRBJ2-1, with 9 bases lining up with TRBD2. The CDR3 has 14 residues. Trimming cost V 5 bases and J 8 bases; bases outside gene matches: 7. Germline assignment: CDR1 SNHLY and CDR2 FYNNEI. Based on the CDR3 plus reference TRBV2 and TRBJ2-1, the full variable domain is EPEVTQTPSHQVTQMGQEVILRCVPISNHLYFYWYRQILGQKVEFLVSFYNNEISEKSEIFDDQFSVERPDGSNFTLKIRSTKLEDSAMYFCASSLGGRVHEQFFGPGTRLTVL.

This chain uses TRBV6-5 with TRBJ1-3, with D possibly matching TRBD1 (5 bases). The germline V gene encodes CDR1 MNHEY and CDR2 SVGAGI. V lost 3 bases and J 0 bases, leaving 12 bases between the germline ends. CDR3 size: 16 residues. The CDR3 DNA is TGTGCCAGCAGTTATGCGTTCAGGGCCTCTGGAAACACCATATATTTT. Its translation is CASSYAFRASGNTIYF.

The rearrangement uses TRBV10-2 and TRBJ2-7, with TRBD1 matching 8 bases. The length of the CDR3 is 13 residues. Germline CDR1 and CDR2: WSHSY and SAAADI. Unmatched junction bases numbered 6, after V lost 8 bases and J lost 3 bases. This CDR3 is CASRTGSYYEQYF. CDR3 sequence (DNA): TGCGCCAGCCGGACAGGGTCTTACTACGAGCAGTACTTC.

In this sample, this clone turned up a few times. The V call is TRBV4-1, the J call TRBJ1-1, with D possibly matching TRBD1 (5 bases). Trimming shortened V by 0 bases and J by 1 base, and 15 bases separated the two germline ends. This CDR3 region has 17 residues. Germline CDR1 and CDR2: MGHRA and YSYEKL. CDR3 DNA: TGCGCCAGCAGCCAAGACCTCTTTAGACAGCCGAACACTGAAGCTTTCTTT. It is translated as CASSQDLFRQPNTEAFF.

In this sample, this clone turned up once. This chain uses TRBV20-1 with TRBJ2-7; no clear D. Per the germline V gene, CDR1 is DFQATT and CDR2 is SNEGSKA (reference sequence). The ends were cut back, 3 bases at V and 0 bases at J, with 9 bases in the middle. The CDR3 runs 13 residues. This CDR3 reads CSASLISSYEQYF. The CDR3 bases are TGCAGTGCTAGTCTGATTAGCTCCTACGAGCAGTACTTC.

The rearrangement uses TRBV29-1 and TRBJ1-1; 9 bases line up with TRBD1. There are 13 residues in the CDR3. J was trimmed by 8 bases and V by 3 bases; bases with no gene match: 7. The germline V gene encodes CDR1 SQVTM and CDR2 ANQGSEA. The CDR3: CSVEGQGVQEAFF. CDR3 bases: TGCAGCGTTGAGGGACAGGGTGTGCAAGAAGCTTTCTTT. Drawing the rest from reference TRBV29-1 and TRBJ1-1, the complete variable domain is SAVISQKPSRDICQRGTSLTIQCQVDSQVTMMFWYRQQPGQSLTLIATANQGSEATYESGFVIDKFPISRPNLTFSTLTVSNMSPEDSSIYLCSVEGQGVQEAFFGQGTRLTVV.

The chain couples TRBV28 to TRBJ1-1; D perhaps matches TRBD1 (5 bases). The CDR3 length is 11 residues. Trimming stripped 5 bases from V and 7 bases from J, with 8 bases between. Germline CDR1 reads MDHEN; CDR2 reads SYDVKM. The CDR3 sequence: CASSPQGEAFF. The CDR3 region has the DNA TGTGCCAGCAGTCCCCAGGGTGAAGCTTTCTTT. The full variable domain, its missing parts supplied by reference TRBV28 and TRBJ1-1, is DVKVTQSSRYLVKRTGEKVFLECVQDMDHENMFWYRQDPGLGLRLIYFSYDVKMKEKGDIPEGYSVSREKKERFSLILESASTNQTSMYLCASSPQGEAFFGQGTRLTVV.